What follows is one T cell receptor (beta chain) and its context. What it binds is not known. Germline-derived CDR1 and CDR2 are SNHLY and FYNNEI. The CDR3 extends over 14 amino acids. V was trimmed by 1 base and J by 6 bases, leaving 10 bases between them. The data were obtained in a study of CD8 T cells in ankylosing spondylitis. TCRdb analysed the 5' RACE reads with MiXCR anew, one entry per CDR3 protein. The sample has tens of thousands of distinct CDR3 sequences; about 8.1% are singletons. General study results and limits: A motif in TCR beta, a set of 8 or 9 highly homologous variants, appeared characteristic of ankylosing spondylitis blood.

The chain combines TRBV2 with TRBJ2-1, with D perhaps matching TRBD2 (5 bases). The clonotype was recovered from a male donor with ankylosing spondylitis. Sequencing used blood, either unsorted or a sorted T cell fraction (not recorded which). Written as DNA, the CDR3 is TGTGCCAGCAGTGAAGGGCTAGCCTTCAATGAGCAGTTCTTC. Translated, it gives CASSEGLAFNEQFF.